These 16 T cell receptor beta chains were sequenced from one sample in a study of blood T cell repertoires in COVID-19. Repertoires were generated with immunoSEQ multiplex PCR, while TCRdb's copy carries only in-frame clones and drops some. The sample has under 300,000 clones, about four fifths seen once; the top ten hold 8% to 10%. Sequences were obtained from peripheral blood. The receptors stem from a woman between 50 and 59 years old who had recovered from COVID-19.

Note on this clone: This same CDR3 is encoded by further DNA sequences in the sample. The gene calls are TRBV7-3 and TRBJ2-3; perhaps TRBD1 as D (5 bases). Germline-derived CDR1 and CDR2 are SGHTA and FQGTGA. CDR3 size: 13 residues. V was clipped by 5 bases and J by 0 bases, with 6 bases between them. CDR3 coding DNA: TGTGCCAGCAGCCGGACAAGCACAGATACGCAGTATTTT. It yields the protein CASSRTSTDTQYF.

The rearrangement links TRBV5-8 to TRBJ2-5; TRBD1 aligns across 9 bases. Germline loops: CDR1 SGHTS, CDR2 YDEGEE. The CDR3 sequence is 15 residues long. V lost 5 bases and J lost 1; bases outside the gene matches: 6. CDR3 in amino acids: CASSRDRALQETQYF. DNA for the CDR3: TGTGCCAGCAGTAGGGACAGGGCCCTCCAAGAGACCCAGTACTTC.

This chain links TRBV7-9 with TRBJ2-2; 11 bases fit TRBD2. The ends lost 2 bases at V and 1 base at J; junction bases unmatched: 9. Per germline, CDR1 SEHNR and CDR2 FQNEAQ (reference sequence). This CDR3 has 19 residues. CDR3: CASSLPYITSGRNTGELFF. CDR3 DNA: TGTGCCAGCAGCTTACCTTACATTACTAGCGGGAGGAACACCGGGGAGCTGTTTTTT.

The V call is TRBV5-4, the J call TRBJ2-3; 8 positions agree with TRBD1. The CDR3 totals 17 residues. Germline V gene lookup returns CDR1 SGHNT and CDR2 YYREEE (reference sequence). V dropped 0 bases and J dropped 6; count of bases not matched to a gene: 12. The CDR3 here is CASSLGGDRGNADTQYF. Written as DNA, the CDR3 is TGTGCCAGCAGCTTGGGGGGTGACAGGGGTAATGCGGATACGCAGTATTTT.

CDR3 DNA sequence: TGTGCCAGCAGCTTTTCGGACAGCGAGGCCTACGAGCAGTACTTC. It codes for CASSFSDSEAYEQYF. The chain employs TRBV11-2 and TRBJ2-7, with D perhaps TRBD1 (6 bases). The V gene's germline CDR1 is SGHAT and CDR2 FQNNGV. The CDR3 is 15 residues long. V shed 3 bases and J shed 2 bases, with 14 bases lying between them. Variable domain in full (rest from reference TRBV11-2 and TRBJ2-7): EAGVAQSPRYKIIEKRQSVAFWCNPISGHATLYWYQQILGQGPKLLIQFQNNGVVDDSQLPKDRFSAERLKGVDSTLKIQPAKLEDSAVYLCASSFSDSEAYEQYFGPGTRLTVT.

This clone appeared a few times. The chain joins TRBV7-3 to TRBJ2-3; the match to TRBD2 covers 7 bases. Trimming removed 2 bases from V and 5 bases from J; junction bases left unmatched: 10. From germline, CDR1 is SGHTA and CDR2 FQGTGA. The CDR3 loop spans 16 amino acids. The CDR3 coding sequence is TGTGCCAGCAGCTTATTGGCGGGAGCGGTTGGAGATACGCAGTATTTT. Protein sequence: CASSLLAGAVGDTQYF.

The V gene is TRBV28, the J gene TRBJ2-2; TRBD1 is a possible D gene (6 bases). The CDR3 spans 16 residues. CDR1 and CDR2 from the germline V gene are MDHEN and SYDVKM. Trimming left V 5 bases short and J 0 bases short, with 13 bases between. CDR3 DNA sequence: TGTGCCAGCAGTCCCTGGACAGCCACGAACACCGGGGAGCTGTTTTTT. Its protein product is CASSPWTATNTGELFF.

This rearrangement joins TRBV5-1 to TRBJ1-1; TRBD1 matches at 8 bases. CDR3 size: 13 residues. The germline V gene encodes CDR1 SGHRS and CDR2 YFSETQ. J gave up 5 bases and V 4 bases, and 4 bases lay outside the gene matches. The CDR3 DNA reads TGCGCCAGCAGCCCCTGGACAGGGACTGAAGCTTTCTTT. Translation: CASSPWTGTEAFF. Full variable domain (remainder filled in from reference TRBV5-1 and TRBJ1-1): KAGVTQTPRYLIKTRGQQVTLSCSPISGHRSVSWYQQTPGQGLQFLFEYFSETQRNKGNFPGRFSGRQFSNSRSEMNVSTLELGDSALYLCASSPWTGTEAFFGQGTRLTVV.

V gene TRBV7-2 combines with J gene TRBJ1-6; TRBD1 matches 9 bases. Germline V gene data show CDR1 as SGHTA and CDR2 as FQGNSA. The CDR3 is 15 amino acids. V trimming: 0 bases; J trimming: 11 bases; junction bases outside the gene matches: 5. Here the CDR3 reads CASSLAGQGVTPLHF. The CDR3 DNA reads as TGTGCCAGCAGCTTAGCGGGACAGGGTGTTACACCCCTCCACTTT.

This rearrangement joins TRBV7-2 to TRBJ2-1, with TRBD2 matching 9 bases. This CDR3 region has 17 residues. Germline V gene data show CDR1 as SGHTA and CDR2 as FQGNSA. The ends lost 0 bases at V and 4 bases at J; junction bases unmatched: 7. The chain's CDR3 is CASSLALSSGGYNEQFF. The CDR3 DNA sequence: TGTGCCAGCAGCTTAGCGTTGAGTAGCGGGGGATACAATGAGCAGTTCTTC.

This clone was found a few times. V is TRBV5-6 and J is TRBJ1-2, with 7 bases aligning to TRBD1. J gave up 2 bases and V 3 bases, and 10 bases lay outside the gene matches. CDR1 and CDR2 from the germline V gene are SGHDT and YYEEEE. CDR3 length: 16 amino acids. CDR3 bases: TGTGCCAGCAGCTCCTTTTCGGCCAGGGGGAACTATGGCTACACCTTC. It yields the protein CASSSFSARGNYGYTF.

J is TRBJ2-2 and V is TRBV9, with D maybe TRBD2 (6 bases). Per germline, CDR1 SGDLS and CDR2 YYNGEE. Trimming removed 0 bases from V and 5 bases from J, with 14 bases in between. CDR3 length: 16 amino acids. The CDR3 DNA reads TGTGCCAGCAGCGTAGGATGGTCCCGGGGGACCGGGGAGCTGTTTTTT. It is translated as CASSVGWSRGTGELFF.

On this clone: This sample includes further DNA sequences coding for the same CDR3. The V call is TRBV3-1 (or the pseudogene TRBV3-2), the J call TRBJ2-7; D might be TRBD1 (5 bases). The V gene lost 4 bases and the J gene lost 6 bases, with 7 bases spanning the gap. The germline gives CDR1 LGHDT, CDR2 YNNKEL (reference sequence). The CDR3 has 11 amino acids. The CDR3 region is CASSLRGEQYF. The CDR3 coding sequence is TGTGCCAGCAGCCTAAGGGGCGAGCAGTACTTC.

The chain joins TRBV5-1 to TRBJ2-3; 7 bases line up with TRBD2. Germline CDR1 SGHRS, CDR2 YFSETQ. V lost 4 bases, J lost 9 bases, and 8 bases stayed unmatched. This CDR3 has 13 residues. CDR3 region: CASSTTGEGTQYF. The CDR3 DNA reads as TGCGCCAGCAGCACTACCGGGGAGGGCACGCAGTATTTT.

The chain combines TRBV29-1 with TRBJ1-1; D is ambiguous. Trimming pared 2 bases from V and 0 bases from J, leaving 7 bases between. This CDR3 comprises 13 residues. Germline lookup yields CDR1 SQVTM and CDR2 ANQGSEA. For the CDR3, the DNA is TGCAGCGTTGAAAGAGAGATGAACACTGAAGCTTTCTTT. This codes for CSVEREMNTEAFF.

This chain joins TRBV9 and TRBJ1-1; D is undetermined. The germline gives CDR1 SGDLS, CDR2 YYNGEE. V dropped 0 bases and J dropped 4 bases, with 10 bases sitting between them. CDR3 length: 14 amino acids. CDR3 in amino acids: CASSVGGGGTEAFF. The CDR3 DNA reads as TGTGCCAGCAGCGTAGGGGGAGGAGGCACTGAAGCTTTCTTT.